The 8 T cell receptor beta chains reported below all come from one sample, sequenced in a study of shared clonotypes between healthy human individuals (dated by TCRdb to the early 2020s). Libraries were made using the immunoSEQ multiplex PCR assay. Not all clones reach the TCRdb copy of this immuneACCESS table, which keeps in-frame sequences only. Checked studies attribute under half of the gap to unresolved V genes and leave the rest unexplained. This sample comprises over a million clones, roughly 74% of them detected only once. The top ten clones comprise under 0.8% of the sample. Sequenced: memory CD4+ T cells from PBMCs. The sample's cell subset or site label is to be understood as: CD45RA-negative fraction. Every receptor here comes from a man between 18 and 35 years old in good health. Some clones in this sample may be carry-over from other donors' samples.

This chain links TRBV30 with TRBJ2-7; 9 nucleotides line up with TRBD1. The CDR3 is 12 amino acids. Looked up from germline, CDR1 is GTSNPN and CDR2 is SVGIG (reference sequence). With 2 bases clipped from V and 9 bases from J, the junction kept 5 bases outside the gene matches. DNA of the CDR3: TGTGCCTGGAGTAGGGACAGGGATATGCAGTACTTC. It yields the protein CAWSRDRDMQYF.

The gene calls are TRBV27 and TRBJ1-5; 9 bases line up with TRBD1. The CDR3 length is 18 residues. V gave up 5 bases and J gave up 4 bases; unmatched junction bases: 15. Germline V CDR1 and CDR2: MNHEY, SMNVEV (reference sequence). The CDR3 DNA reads TGTGCCAGCAGTACAAGAGGATCGGGGACAGGGACTAATCAGCCCCAGCATTTT. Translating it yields CASSTRGSGTGTNQPQHF.

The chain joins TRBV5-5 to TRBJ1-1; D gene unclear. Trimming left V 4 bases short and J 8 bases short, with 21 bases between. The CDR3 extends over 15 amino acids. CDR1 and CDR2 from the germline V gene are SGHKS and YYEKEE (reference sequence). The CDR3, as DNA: TGTGCCAGCAGCGGGCGGGAGAGAGTGAGTCTAGAAGCTTTCTTT. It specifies CASSGRERVSLEAFF.

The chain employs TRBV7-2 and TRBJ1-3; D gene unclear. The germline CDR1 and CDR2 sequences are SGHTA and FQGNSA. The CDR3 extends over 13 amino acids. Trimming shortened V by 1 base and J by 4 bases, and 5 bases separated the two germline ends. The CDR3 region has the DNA TGTGCCAGCAGCTTAGTTAGGGGAAACACCATATATTTT. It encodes CASSLVRGNTIYF.

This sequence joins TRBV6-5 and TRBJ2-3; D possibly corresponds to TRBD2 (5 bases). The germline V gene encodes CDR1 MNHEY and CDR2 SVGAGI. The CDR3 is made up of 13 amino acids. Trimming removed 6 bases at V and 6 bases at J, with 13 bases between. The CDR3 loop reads CASSPDSPDTQYF. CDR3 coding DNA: TGTGCCAGCAGCCCGGACTCTCCTGATACGCAGTATTTT.

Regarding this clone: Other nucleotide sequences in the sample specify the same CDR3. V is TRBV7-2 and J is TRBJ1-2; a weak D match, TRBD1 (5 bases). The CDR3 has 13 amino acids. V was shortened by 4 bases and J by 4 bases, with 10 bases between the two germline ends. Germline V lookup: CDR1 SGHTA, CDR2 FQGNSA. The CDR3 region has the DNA TGTGCCAGCAGCTCGGGGCAAGGCTATGGCTACACCTTC. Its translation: CASSSGQGYGYTF.

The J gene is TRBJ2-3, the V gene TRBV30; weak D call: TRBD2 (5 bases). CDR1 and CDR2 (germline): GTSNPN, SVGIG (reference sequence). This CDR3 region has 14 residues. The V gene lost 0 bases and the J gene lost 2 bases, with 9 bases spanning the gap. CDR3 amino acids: CAWSVGGLTDTQYF. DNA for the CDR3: TGTGCCTGGAGTGTAGGCGGGCTCACAGATACGCAGTATTTT.

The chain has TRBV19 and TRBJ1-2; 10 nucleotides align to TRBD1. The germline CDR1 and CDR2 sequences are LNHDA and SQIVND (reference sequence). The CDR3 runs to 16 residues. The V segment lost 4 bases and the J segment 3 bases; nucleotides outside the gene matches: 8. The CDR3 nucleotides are TGTGCCAGTAGTACCTCGAGACAGGGGGCTTACTATGGCTACACCTTC. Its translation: CASSTSRQGAYYGYTF. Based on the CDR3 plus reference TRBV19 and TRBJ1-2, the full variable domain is DGGITQSPKYLFRKEGQNVTLSCEQNLNHDAMYWYRQDPGQGLRLIYYSQIVNDFQKGDIAEGYSVSREKKESFPLTVTSAQKNPTAFYLCASSTSRQGAYYGYTFGSGTRLTVV.